This T cell receptor (beta chain) appears in the sequencing data of a study of patients and donors after allogeneic stem cell transplantation. The V segment lost 0 bases and the J segment 4 bases; nucleotides outside the gene matches: 3. This CDR3 comprises 14 residues. The germline V gene encodes CDR1 LGHDT and CDR2 YNNKEL (reference sequence). The table lists this clonotype with a few counts. MiXCR was run by TCRdb on the RT-PCR reads, yielding one entry per CDR3 protein. Of over 150,000 distinct CDR3 sequences in the sample, approximately 30% were seen once. The clonotype originates from a human donor who was either an allogeneic HSCT recipient or a stem cell or donor lymphocyte infusion donor (not recorded which). It is not recorded whose cells these are; they may come from a transplant donor. This chain joins TRBV3-1 and TRBJ2-7, with 7 bases fitting TRBD2. What was sequenced was blood, either unsorted or a sorted T cell fraction (not recorded which). The CDR3 bases are TGTGCCAGCAGCCAAGATTGGACTAGGTACGAGCAGTACTTC. Amino acid sequence: CASSQDWTRYEQYF.